This T cell receptor beta chain was profiled in a study of cytomegalovirus exposure and HLA in healthy donors. The PCR was carried out with 60 Vbeta primers and 13 Jbeta primers. Only in-frame clones appear in the TCRdb table, and some are missing; sequencing was by immunoSEQ multiplex PCR. The repertoire holds approximately 150,000 clones, 65% to 80% seen once, with around 4% in the top ten. This CDR3 spans 13 amino acids. Between the trimmed V and J ends, which lost 4 bases and 4 bases, there was a span of 9 bases. Per the germline V gene, CDR1 is SNHLY and CDR2 is FYNNEI. The chain is built from TRBV2 and TRBJ2-3, with D hard to call. This TCR derives from a man in his forties in good health and CMV-seronegative. The sample taken for sequencing was PBMCs. The CDR3: CASSVNSPDTQYF. The CDR3 DNA is TGTGCCAGCAGTGTAAATAGTCCAGATACGCAGTATTTT.